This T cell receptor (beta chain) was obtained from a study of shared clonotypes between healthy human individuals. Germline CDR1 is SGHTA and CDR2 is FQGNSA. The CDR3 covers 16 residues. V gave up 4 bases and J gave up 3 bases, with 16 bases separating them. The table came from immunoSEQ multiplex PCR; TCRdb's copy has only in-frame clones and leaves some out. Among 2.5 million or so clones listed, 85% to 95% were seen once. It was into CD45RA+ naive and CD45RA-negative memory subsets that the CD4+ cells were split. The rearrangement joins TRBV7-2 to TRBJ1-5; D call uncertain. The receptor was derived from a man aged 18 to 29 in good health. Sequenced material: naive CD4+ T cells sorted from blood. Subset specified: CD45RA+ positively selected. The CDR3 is CASSSLYMGSNQPQHF. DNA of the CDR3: TGTGCCAGCAGCTCACTCTACATGGGTTCCAATCAGCCCCAGCATTTT.